One T cell receptor (beta chain) is described in this entry. The CDR3 is 16 amino acids. Losses at the gene ends were 4 bases for V and 2 bases for J; bases not matched to a gene: 4. Per germline, CDR1 MNHNS and CDR2 SASEGT. This record comes from a study of blood T cell repertoires in COVID-19. The overall study: T cells, B-cell-depleted T cells, or PBMCs supplied cDNA or gDNA.

Original methodology: The assay estimated nucleated cells by amplifying reference gene primers. Profiled with immunoSEQ multiplex PCR; TCRdb holds only in-frame clones, not every one. That table supplies the V and J calls and clone size; D and trimming were determined from the DNA. The profile shows 150,000 to 200,000 clones, around nine tenths of them singletons. The receptor was derived from a man aged 18-30 years with active or convalescent COVID-19. Sequencing was done on a sample of peripheral blood. The rearrangement joins TRBV6-1 to TRBJ2-5; 13 bases align to TRBD2. Here the CDR3 DNA reads TGTGCCAGCAGTGGACTAGCGGGGGGCAGTCAAGAGACCCAGTACTTC. It yields the protein CASSGLAGGSQETQYF.